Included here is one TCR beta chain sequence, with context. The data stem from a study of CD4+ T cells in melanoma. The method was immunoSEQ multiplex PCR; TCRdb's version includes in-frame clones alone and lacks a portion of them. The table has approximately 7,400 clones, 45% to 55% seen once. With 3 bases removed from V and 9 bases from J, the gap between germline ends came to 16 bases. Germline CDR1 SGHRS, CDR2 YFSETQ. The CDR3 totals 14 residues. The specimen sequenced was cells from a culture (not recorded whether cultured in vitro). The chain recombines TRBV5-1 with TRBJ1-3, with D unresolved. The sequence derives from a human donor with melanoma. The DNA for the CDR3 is TGCGCCAGCAGCTCGGGCCCTACGGCGGGCACCATATATTTT. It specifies CASSSGPTAGTIYF. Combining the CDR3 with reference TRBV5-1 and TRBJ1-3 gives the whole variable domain KAGVTQTPRYLIKTRGQQVTLSCSPISGHRSVSWYQQTPGQGLQFLFEYFSETQRNKGNFPGRFSGRQFSNSRSEMNVSTLELGDSALYLCASSSGPTAGTIYFGEGSWLTVV.